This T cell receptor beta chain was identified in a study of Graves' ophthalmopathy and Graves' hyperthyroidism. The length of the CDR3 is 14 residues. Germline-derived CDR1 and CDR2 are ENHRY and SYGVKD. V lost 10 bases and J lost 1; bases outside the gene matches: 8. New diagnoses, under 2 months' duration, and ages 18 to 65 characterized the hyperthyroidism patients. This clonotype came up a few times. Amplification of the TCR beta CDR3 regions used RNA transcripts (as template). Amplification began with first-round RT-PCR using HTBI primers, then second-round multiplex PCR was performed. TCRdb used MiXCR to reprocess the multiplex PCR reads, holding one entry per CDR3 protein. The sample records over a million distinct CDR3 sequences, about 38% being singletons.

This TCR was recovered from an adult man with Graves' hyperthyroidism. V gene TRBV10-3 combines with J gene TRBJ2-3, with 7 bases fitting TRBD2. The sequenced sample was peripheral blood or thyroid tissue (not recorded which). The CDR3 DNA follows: TGTGCCACAAGACTAGCCCGGGGCACAGATACGCAGTATTTT. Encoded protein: CATRLARGTDTQYF.